Sequencing of this T cell receptor beta chain was carried out in a study of spatial heterogeneity in lung cancer. Study context: Unique TCR and UMI combinations averaged more than ten appearances each in raw reads. General study points: Expanded intratumoral alpha and beta TCR counts tracked tumor mutation counts.

This clonotype was seen ten or more times. Its specificity is not known. Time point in this sample: sample taken at primary tumor resection. Samples came from roughly 72 TRACERx patients with untreated early-stage lung cancer. Without sorting, whole RNA was sequenced from tumor, nontumor lung or frozen PBMC. This CDR3 has 16 residues. Germline V gene sequence: CDR1 MNHEY, CDR2 SVGAGI. The V end lost 7 bases, the J end lost 0 bases, and 13 bases lay between the germline ends. TCRdb re-derived calls from the 5' RACE reads in MiXCR, one entry per CDR3 protein. The sample holds some 12,000 distinct CDR3 sequences, 9.5% to 13% seen once.

The starting material was lung tumor tissue, obtained at surgery. This TCR was recovered from a female donor with early-stage non-small cell lung cancer. This chain uses TRBV6-5 with TRBJ2-6, with D maybe TRBD2 (6 bases). The CDR3 reads CASKEGRNSGANVLTF. Here the CDR3 DNA reads TGTGCCAGCAAGGAGGGACGGAACTCTGGGGCCAACGTCCTGACTTTC.